The 23 T cell receptor beta chains listed next were all sequenced from one sample in a study of T-cell memory formation after mild COVID-19. Each CDR3 protein is one row after TCRdb ran MiXCR on the 5' RACE reads. The table lists some 330,000 distinct CDR3 sequences, 20% to 25% of them singletons. The sample taken for sequencing was PBMCs or a T cell subset sorted from them (not recorded which). The receptor set was obtained from an adult woman who had mild COVID-19 (a few samples of this study predate the infection). Cell type and time point are not known.

This clonotype appeared a few times. The V gene is TRBV6-5, the J gene TRBJ2-1; TRBD2 might be the D (6 bases). CDR1 is MNHEY, CDR2 SVGAGI, per germline. The CDR3 runs to 16 residues. Trimming took 2 bases from V and 6 from J, leaving 17 bases between them. The CDR3 reads CASSYEGTSTSNEQFF. The CDR3 DNA is TGTGCCAGCAGTTACGAGGGGACTTCAACCTCCAATGAGCAGTTCTTC.

This clonotype has a handful of counts. The rearrangement uses TRBV27 and TRBJ2-2; 7 bases are a match to TRBD1. Germline loops: CDR1 MNHEY, CDR2 SMNVEV (reference sequence). The CDR3 runs 16 residues. Losses at the gene ends were 3 bases for V and 0 bases for J; bases not matched to a gene: 4. DNA for the CDR3: TGTGCCAGCAGTTTCCTTACAGGGGCGAACACCGGGGAGCTGTTTTTT. It specifies CASSFLTGANTGELFF.

The table lists this clonotype with a few counts. This rearrangement joins TRBV4-2 to TRBJ2-7, with D unclear. Germline CDR1 and CDR2: LGHNA and YNFKEQ. The CDR3 has 13 residues. With 4 bases removed from V and 5 bases from J, the gap between germline ends came to 12 bases. CDR3 sequence (DNA): TGTGCCAGCAGCCCTCGGCGAATGGACGAGCAGTACTTC. As protein: CASSPRRMDEQYF.

The chain has TRBV28 and TRBJ2-7; D uncertain. Germline CDR1 is MDHEN and CDR2 is SYDVKM. CDR3 size: 12 residues. Between the trimmed V and J ends, which lost 5 bases and 2 bases, there was a span of 7 bases. The CDR3 DNA follows: TGTGCCAGCAGTCTCCCTCCCTACGAGCAGTACTTC. Encoded protein: CASSLPPYEQYF.

The CDR3 spells CASSFRGREETQYF. In DNA form, the CDR3 reads TGTGCCAGCAGTTTCCGGGGGAGAGAGGAGACCCAGTACTTC. The chain combines TRBV28 with TRBJ2-5; possible D gene TRBD2, 6 bases. CDR3 size: 14 residues. Trimming took 3 bases from V and 5 from J, leaving 13 bases between them. Germline assignment: CDR1 MDHEN and CDR2 SYDVKM.

The chain recombines TRBV24-1 with TRBJ2-7, with 9 bases that match TRBD1. Trimming took 4 bases from V and 0 from J; bases not matched to a gene: 3. This CDR3 region has 15 residues. CDR1 is KGHDR, CDR2 SFDVKD, per germline. This chain's CDR3 is CATSEGQGGSYEQYF. CDR3 bases: TGTGCCACCAGTGAGGGACAGGGAGGCTCCTACGAGCAGTACTTC.

This clonotype has a handful of counts. The V call is TRBV5-1, the J call TRBJ2-7, with 10 bases identical to TRBD2. CDR3 length: 13 amino acids. Germline V gene data show CDR1 as SGHRS and CDR2 as YFSETQ. V gave up 7 bases and J gave up 6 bases; unmatched junction bases: 7. The CDR3: CASGNSGGPEQYF. Written as DNA, the CDR3 is TGCGCCAGCGGGAATAGCGGGGGGCCCGAGCAGTACTTC.

This chain connects TRBV4-1 to TRBJ2-1; a possible D gene is TRBD2 (6 bases). Per germline, CDR1 MGHRA and CDR2 YSYEKL. V lost 0 bases and J 5 bases, leaving 17 bases between the germline ends. CDR3 length: 17 amino acids. In DNA form, the CDR3 reads TGCGCCAGCAGCCAAGATCCTGGGACCCGCGGGGACAATGAGCAGTTCTTC. Its protein is CASSQDPGTRGDNEQFF.

The rearrangement uses TRBV2 and TRBJ2-3; 8 nucleotides align to TRBD2. J lost 2 bases, V lost 3 bases, and 10 bases had no gene match. This CDR3 has 17 amino acids. The V gene's germline CDR1 is SNHLY and CDR2 FYNNEI. CDR3 residues: CASSEAGGYTSTDTQYF. The CDR3 DNA reads as TGTGCCAGCAGTGAGGCGGGGGGATATACCTCCACAGATACGCAGTATTTT.

The V and J genes are TRBV7-2 and TRBJ1-2; TRBD1 might be the D (5 bases). This CDR3 is built from 14 residues. Looked up from germline, CDR1 is SGHTA and CDR2 is FQGNSA. Trimming removed 0 bases from V and 7 bases from J, with 12 bases in between. The CDR3 DNA sequence: TGTGCCAGCAGCTTAGCAGGGGAAAGGGGTGGCTACACCTTC. Protein: CASSLAGERGGYTF.

The chain couples TRBV19 to TRBJ1-1, with 7 nucleotides matching TRBD1. In germline, CDR1 is LNHDA, CDR2 SQIVND (reference sequence). The V segment lost 10 bases and the J segment 3 bases; nucleotides outside the gene matches: 8. This CDR3 has 13 residues. CDR3 nucleotides: TGTGCCACAAAGCCAAGGGGGCACACTGAAGCTTTCTTT. It encodes CATKPRGHTEAFF.

The chain combines TRBV9 with TRBJ2-6, with D hard to call. V lost 0 bases and J 2 bases, leaving 12 bases between the germline ends. The CDR3 has 17 residues. CDR1 is SGDLS, CDR2 YYNGEE, per germline. CDR3 in amino acids: CASSVAPANPGANVLTF. CDR3 bases: TGTGCCAGCAGCGTAGCTCCAGCTAATCCTGGGGCCAACGTCCTGACTTTC.

This clonotype turned up a few times. This chain links TRBV5-4 with TRBJ1-4; 11 bases are a match to TRBD1. The CDR3 consists of 15 residues. J gave up 7 bases and V 5 bases, and 7 bases lay outside the gene matches. The V gene's germline CDR1 is SGHNT and CDR2 YYREEE (reference sequence). The chain's CDR3 is CASSSRTGGGEKLFF. CDR3 in DNA: TGTGCCAGCAGTTCTAGGACAGGGGGCGGTGAAAAACTGTTTTTT.

This clonotype was detected many times. The chain combines TRBV7-9 with TRBJ2-7, with 7 bases identical to TRBD1. Germline CDR1 SEHNR, CDR2 FQNEAQ (reference sequence). This CDR3 has 19 residues. The ends lost 9 bases at V and 0 bases at J; junction bases unmatched: 23. In DNA, the CDR3 is TGTGCCAGTAGGCCGGACAGGCGGCAGAACAAGCCCTACTCCTACGAGCAGTACTTC. This codes for CASRPDRRQNKPYSYEQYF.

This clonotype occurred a few times. The chain couples TRBV5-1 to TRBJ1-1, with TRBD1 as a possible D gene (5 bases). Per germline, CDR1 SGHRS and CDR2 YFSETQ. This CDR3 comprises 15 residues. Trimming took 1 base from V and 4 from J, leaving 14 bases between them. In nucleotides, the CDR3 is TGCGCCAGCAGCTTGTCGGCGGCGGGGGGCACTGAAGCTTTCTTT. This encodes CASSLSAAGGTEAFF.

The V gene is TRBV7-8, the J gene TRBJ1-5; 8 nucleotides match TRBD1. CDR3 length: 19 residues. Germline CDR1 reads SGHVS; CDR2 reads FQNEAQ. With V trimmed by 5 bases and J by 5 bases, 20 bases remained unmatched. CDR3 sequence (DNA): TGTGCCAGCAGCCTAACCGGTATTTTCCCCGGACAGGGACATCAGCCCCAGCATTTT. Translation: CASSLTGIFPGQGHQPQHF.

The chain is built from TRBV2 and TRBJ2-2; D is perhaps TRBD2 (5 bases). V was cut by 1 base and J by 6 bases, with 9 bases left in between. From germline, CDR1 is SNHLY and CDR2 FYNNEI. CDR3 size: 14 residues. CDR3 residues: CASSEGGRAGELFF. CDR3 sequence (DNA): TGTGCCAGCAGTGAAGGAGGGCGGGCCGGGGAGCTGTTTTTT.

In its sample, this clonotype was seen a few times. The rearrangement uses TRBV4-1 and TRBJ1-1; TRBD1 is a possible D gene (6 bases). The CDR3 sequence is 17 residues long. Trimming pared 8 bases from V and 3 bases from J, leaving 25 bases between. Per germline, CDR1 MGHRA and CDR2 YSYEKL. The CDR3 nucleotides read TGCGCCAGCGCTCTGGGGGCAATCAGGGCGAAGGACACTGAAGCTTTCTTT. It translates to CASALGAIRAKDTEAFF.

This clonotype was detected a few times. The rearrangement links TRBV12-2 to TRBJ2-1; the D call in the table, TRBD1, was not verified against the DNA. TRBV12-2 is recorded as a pseudogene. The CDR3 contains 19 residues. Here the CDR3 reads CASRLAGAFLAGVYNEQFF. CDR3 DNA: TGTGCAAGTCGCTTAGCCGGCGCGTTCTTAGCGGGAGTCTACAATGAGCAGTTCTTC.

The rearrangement uses TRBV27 and TRBJ1-6; D call uncertain. This CDR3 has 12 amino acids. Trimming left V 5 bases short and J 10 bases short, with 9 bases between. The V gene's germline CDR1 is MNHEY and CDR2 SMNVEV (reference sequence). The CDR3 DNA follows: TGTGCCAGCAGTCGATCGGACTCACCCCTCCACTTT. The encoded protein is CASSRSDSPLHF.

V is TRBV2 and J is TRBJ2-3, with D tentatively TRBD2 (5 bases). Germline V CDR1 and CDR2: SNHLY, FYNNEI. The V gene lost 3 bases and the J gene lost 1 base, with 11 bases spanning the gap. The CDR3 loop spans 15 amino acids. The DNA of the CDR3 is TGTGCCAGCAGTGAGGAGGCAGAGGGCACAGATACGCAGTATTTT. Protein sequence: CASSEEAEGTDTQYF.

The rearrangement joins TRBV5-8 to TRBJ2-6, with TRBD2 as a possible D gene (5 bases). The V and J ends lost 2 bases and 2 bases respectively, with 17 bases between them. The germline gives CDR1 SGHTS, CDR2 YDEGEE. There are 18 residues in the CDR3. The chain's CDR3 is CASSFSGVAYAGANVLTF. DNA of the CDR3: TGTGCCAGCAGCTTTTCGGGCGTAGCGTACGCTGGGGCCAACGTCCTGACTTTC.

The CDR3 sequence is CASSFFRAQETQYF. The DNA of the CDR3 is TGTGCCAGCAGCTTCTTCCGGGCGCAAGAGACCCAGTACTTC. The chain employs TRBV5-6 and TRBJ2-5; D gene ambiguous. This CDR3 spans 14 amino acids. Trimming removed 2 bases from V and 2 bases from J, with 10 bases in between. CDR1 and CDR2 (germline): SGHDT, YYEEEE.